A selection of T cell receptor beta chains follows, all from one sample in a study of cytomegalovirus exposure and HLA in healthy donors. Here immunoSEQ multiplex PCR was the method, and the copy in TCRdb shows in-frame clones only, minus some. The sample holds over 150,000 clones, roughly 80% seen once. Source material: PBMCs. These receptors were collected from a woman in her late teens or twenties in good health and CMV-seropositive. CDR3s include the opening cysteine and the closing phenylalanine or tryptophan. A D gene is named only where the DNA matches it firmly. Not all rows give a size; the values are once, few, many and, for expanded clones, a class.

D gene: TRBD1
V gene: TRBV18
J gene: TRBJ1-5
clone size: -
CDR3 DNA: TGTGCCAGCTCACTCGACAGGGCCCGAAATCAGCCCCAGCATTTT
CDR3 protein: CASSLDRARNQPQHF

D gene: -
V gene: TRBV15
J gene: TRBJ1-5
clone size: few
CDR3 DNA: TGTGCCACCAGCAGAGATTTGCAGGGTAATCCTCAGCCCCAGCATTTT
CDR3 protein: CATSRDLQGNPQPQHF

D gene: -
V gene: TRBV7-8
J gene: TRBJ1-2
clone size: -
CDR3 DNA: TGTGCCAGCAGCCACGACAGTTTATATGGCTACACCTTC
CDR3 protein: CASSHDSLYGYTF

D gene: TRBD2
V gene: TRBV2
J gene: TRBJ2-2
clone size: -
CDR3 DNA: TGTGCCAGCGGACGCACTAGCGGGGACACCGGGGAGCTGTTTTTT
CDR3 protein: CASGRTSGDTGELFF

D gene: -
V gene: TRBV5-1
J gene: TRBJ1-4
clone size: -
CDR3 DNA: TGCGCCAGCAGCTTGGATGGGGCCGGTGAAAAACTGTTTTTT
CDR3 protein: CASSLDGAGEKLFF

D gene: TRBD1
V gene: TRBV19
J gene: TRBJ1-5
clone size: once
CDR3 DNA: TGTGCCAGTCAACCCTCAAAAGGGGGCTGGCAGCCCCAGCATTTT
CDR3 protein: CASQPSKGGWQPQHF

D gene: TRBD2
V gene: TRBV5-1
J gene: TRBJ2-5
clone size: -
CDR3 DNA: TGCGCCAGCAGCTTATTAGCGGGGGGTCCCCAAGAGACCCAGTACTTC
CDR3 protein: CASSLLAGGPQETQYF

D gene: TRBD1
V gene: TRBV5-5
J gene: TRBJ2-1
clone size: -
CDR3 DNA: TGTGCCAGCAGCTCTGGACAGGGCTACAATGAGCAGTTCTTC
CDR3 protein: CASSSGQGYNEQFF

D gene: -
V gene: TRBV13
J gene: TRBJ2-3
clone size: -
CDR3 DNA: TGTGCCAGCAGCTTAGGACGGGTAAACACAGATACGCAGTATTTT
CDR3 protein: CASSLGRVNTDTQYF

D gene: -
V gene: TRBV7-9
J gene: TRBJ2-7
clone size: -
CDR3 DNA: TGTGCCAGCAGCTTAGTGGGGAGCAGTAGAACCGAGCAGTACTTC
CDR3 protein: CASSLVGSSRTEQYF

D gene: TRBD1
V gene: TRBV7-2
J gene: TRBJ1-2
clone size: -
CDR3 DNA: TGTGCCAGCAGCTCATTTGGGACAGGGGTTACTAACTATGGCTACACCTTC
CDR3 protein: CASSSFGTGVTNYGYTF

D gene: TRBD2
V gene: TRBV5-5
J gene: TRBJ2-2
clone size: -
CDR3 DNA: TGTGCCAGCAGCGTCGGGGGGACGAACACCGGGGAGCTGTTTTTT
CDR3 protein: CASSVGGTNTGELFF

D gene: -
V gene: TRBV5-6
J gene: TRBJ1-3
clone size: -
CDR3 DNA: TGTGCCAGCAGCCACCCCTCGCGGGGTACTGGAAACACCATATATTTT
CDR3 protein: CASSHPSRGTGNTIYF

D gene: TRBD1
V gene: TRBV5-1
J gene: TRBJ2-2
clone size: -
CDR3 DNA: TGCGCCAGCAAGGGGGCCGAGGGTTCCGGGGAGCTGTTTTTT
CDR3 protein: CASKGAEGSGELFF

D gene: -
V gene: TRBV7-9
J gene: TRBJ1-4
clone size: once
CDR3 DNA: TGTGCAAGCGCACCAGACGGGGAAAAACTGTTTTTT
CDR3 protein: CASAPDGEKLFF

D gene: -
V gene: TRBV9
J gene: TRBJ2-7
clone size: once
CDR3 DNA: TGTGCCAGCAGCGAAGCGGCAGTAGGCGAGCAGTACTTC
CDR3 protein: CASSEAAVGEQYF

D gene: TRBD2
V gene: TRBV4-3
J gene: TRBJ2-1
clone size: -
CDR3 DNA: TGCGCCAGCAGCCAAGATGGCGGGGGGCTATACAATGAGCAGTTCTTC
CDR3 protein: CASSQDGGGLYNEQFF

D gene: TRBD2
V gene: TRBV29-1
J gene: TRBJ2-5
clone size: -
CDR3 DNA: TGCAGCGCCGAGCGGGGGGGCAGCGGGTTGGAGACCCAGTACTTC
CDR3 protein: CSAERGGSGLETQYF

D gene: TRBD1
V gene: TRBV7-2
J gene: TRBJ1-5
clone size: -
CDR3 DNA: TGTGCCAGCAGCTGGACAGGTTATAGCAATCAGCCCCAGCATTTT
CDR3 protein: CASSWTGYSNQPQHF

D gene: -
V gene: TRBV7-9
J gene: TRBJ2-5
clone size: once
CDR3 DNA: TGTGCCAGCAGCTTAGTCGGCGGGGAAGAGACCCAGTACTTC
CDR3 protein: CASSLVGGEETQYF

D gene: TRBD1
V gene: TRBV7-8
J gene: TRBJ2-7
clone size: -
CDR3 DNA: TGTGCCAGCAGCCCAATGGGACAGCCCTACGAGCAGTACTTC
CDR3 protein: CASSPMGQPYEQYF

D gene: TRBD1
V gene: TRBV13
J gene: TRBJ1-2
clone size: -
CDR3 DNA: TGTGCCAGCAGCTCGGGACAGGGGGCGATCTATGGCTACACCTTC
CDR3 protein: CASSSGQGAIYGYTF

D gene: TRBD1
V gene: TRBV19
J gene: TRBJ1-5
clone size: once
CDR3 DNA: TGTGCCAGTAGTATAGTAGCGGGACAGGGGAATCAGCCCCAGCATTTT
CDR3 protein: CASSIVAGQGNQPQHF